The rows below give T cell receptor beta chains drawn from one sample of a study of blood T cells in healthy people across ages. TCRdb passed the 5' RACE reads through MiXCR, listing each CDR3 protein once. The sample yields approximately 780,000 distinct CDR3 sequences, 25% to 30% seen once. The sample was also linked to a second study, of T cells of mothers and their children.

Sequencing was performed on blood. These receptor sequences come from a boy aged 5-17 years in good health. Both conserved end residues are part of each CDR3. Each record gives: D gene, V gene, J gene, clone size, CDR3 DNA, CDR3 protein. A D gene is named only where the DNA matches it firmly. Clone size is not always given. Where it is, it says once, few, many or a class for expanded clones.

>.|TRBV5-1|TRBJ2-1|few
TGCGCCAGCAGCTTGGACGTGGGGGCCCACAATGAGCAGTTCTTC
CASSLDVGAHNEQFF
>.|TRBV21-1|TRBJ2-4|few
TGTGCCAGCAGCAAGTCACCCTCCTCAGGAGCGGGAAACATTCAGTACTTC
CASSKSPSSGAGNIQYF
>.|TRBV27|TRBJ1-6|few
TGTGCCAGCAGTTTAATCGGTTTATATGATAATTCACCCCTCCACTTT
CASSLIGLYDNSPLHF
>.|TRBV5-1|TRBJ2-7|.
TGCGCCAGCAGCACGGGAAGGGGGAGGGATTCCTACGAGCAGTACTTC
CASSTGRGRDSYEQYF
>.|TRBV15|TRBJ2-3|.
TGTGCCACCAGCAGAGATCCGCGGACTGGCACAGATACGCAGTATTTT
CATSRDPRTGTDTQYF
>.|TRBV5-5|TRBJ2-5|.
TGTGCCAGCAGCTTGGTTCGGGGGGCGGGCGAGACCCAGTACTTC
CASSLVRGAGETQYF
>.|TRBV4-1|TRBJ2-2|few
TGCGCCAGCAGCCATCCCCTGAGGGGGGCCGGGGAGCTGTTTTTT
CASSHPLRGAGELFF
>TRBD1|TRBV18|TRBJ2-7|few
TGTGCCAGCCAAAGGGGGCAGAGCGACTCCTACGAGCAGTACTTC
CASQRGQSDSYEQYF
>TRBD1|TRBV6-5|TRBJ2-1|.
TGTGCCAGCAGTCACGTTTGGAACAGGGGGCCTAGGGGCTACAATGAGCAGTTCTTC
CASSHVWNRGPRGYNEQFF
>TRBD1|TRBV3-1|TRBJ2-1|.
TGTGCCAGCGGACGACAGGGGTACAGGGGTGAGCAGTTCTTC
CASGRQGYRGEQFF
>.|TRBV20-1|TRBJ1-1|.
TGCAGTGCTAGAGATTCGACGGGCGGCAACACTGAAGCTTTCTTT
CSARDSTGGNTEAFF
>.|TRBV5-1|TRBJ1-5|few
TGCGCCAGCAGGGTCGGAGTTAATCAGCCCCAGCATTTT
CASRVGVNQPQHF
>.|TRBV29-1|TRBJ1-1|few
TGCAGCGTTGAGTCCGGGACCACTGAAGCTTTCTTT
CSVESGTTEAFF
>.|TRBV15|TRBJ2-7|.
TGTGCCACCAGCAGAGACAGGTACGAGCAGTACTTC
CATSRDRYEQYF
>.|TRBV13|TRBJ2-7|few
TGTGCCAGCAGCCCCACTGGACCCTCGCCGGTCTACGAGCAGTACTTC
CASSPTGPSPVYEQYF
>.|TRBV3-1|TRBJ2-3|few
TGTGCCAGCAGCCCGGACAACACAGATACGCAGTATTTT
CASSPDNTDTQYF
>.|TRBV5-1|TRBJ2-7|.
TGCGCCAGCAGCTCCGATGGCGAGCAGTACTTC
CASSSDGEQYF
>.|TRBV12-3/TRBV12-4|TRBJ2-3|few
TGTGCCAGCAGCGCTTCCGGGACGGCGGATACGCAGTATTTT
CASSASGTADTQYF
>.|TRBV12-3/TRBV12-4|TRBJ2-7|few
TGTGCCAGCAGCCAAGATTTTTCCTACGAGCAGTACTTC
CASSQDFSYEQYF
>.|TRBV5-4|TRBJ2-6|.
TGTGCCAGCAGCTTGGGGGGCCCATCTGGGGCCAACGTCCTGACTTTC
CASSLGGPSGANVLTF
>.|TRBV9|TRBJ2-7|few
TGTGCCAGCAGCGTAGGTAACGGCTTTCTCTCCTACGAGCAGTACTTC
CASSVGNGFLSYEQYF
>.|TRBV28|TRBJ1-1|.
TGTGCCAGCAGCGCCGAAGTAGGACGCGGTCGGGACCTGTTT
CASSAEVGRGRDLF
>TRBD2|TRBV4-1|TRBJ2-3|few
TGCGCCAGCAGCCAAGATTCACCGACTAGCGGGGGGAGCACAGATACGCAGTATTTT
CASSQDSPTSGGSTDTQYF
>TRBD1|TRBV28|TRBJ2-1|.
TGTGCCAGCAGTTCACGACAGGGAGCCCCTTCCGAGCAGTTCTTC
CASSSRQGAPSEQFF
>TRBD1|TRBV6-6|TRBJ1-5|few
TGTGCCAGCAGTTACTCGACGACAGGGAGGAAGCCCCAGCATTTT
CASSYSTTGRKPQHF
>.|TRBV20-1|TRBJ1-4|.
TGCAGTGCCACCTCCGCGGGGGCTAATGAAAAACTGTTTTTT
CSATSAGANEKLFF
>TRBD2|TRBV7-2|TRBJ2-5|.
TGTGCCAGCAGCTGGATAACTAGCGGGGTGGAGACCCAGTACTTC
CASSWITSGVETQYF